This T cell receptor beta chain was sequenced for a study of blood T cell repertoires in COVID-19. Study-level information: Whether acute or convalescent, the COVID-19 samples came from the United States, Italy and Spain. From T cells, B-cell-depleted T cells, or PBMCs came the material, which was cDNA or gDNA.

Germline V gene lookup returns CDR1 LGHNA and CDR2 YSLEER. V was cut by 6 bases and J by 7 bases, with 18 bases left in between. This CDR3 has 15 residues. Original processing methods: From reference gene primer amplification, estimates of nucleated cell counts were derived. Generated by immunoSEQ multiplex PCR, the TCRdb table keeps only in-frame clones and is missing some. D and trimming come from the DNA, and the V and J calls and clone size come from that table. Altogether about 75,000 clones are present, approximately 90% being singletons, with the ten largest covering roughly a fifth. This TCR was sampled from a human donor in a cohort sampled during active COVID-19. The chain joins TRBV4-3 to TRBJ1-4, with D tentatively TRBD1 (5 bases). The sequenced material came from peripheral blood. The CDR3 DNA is TGCGCCAGCAGGGGGGGGGAGTTAGGCAGTGAAAAACTGTTTTTT. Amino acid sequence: CASRGGELGSEKLFF.